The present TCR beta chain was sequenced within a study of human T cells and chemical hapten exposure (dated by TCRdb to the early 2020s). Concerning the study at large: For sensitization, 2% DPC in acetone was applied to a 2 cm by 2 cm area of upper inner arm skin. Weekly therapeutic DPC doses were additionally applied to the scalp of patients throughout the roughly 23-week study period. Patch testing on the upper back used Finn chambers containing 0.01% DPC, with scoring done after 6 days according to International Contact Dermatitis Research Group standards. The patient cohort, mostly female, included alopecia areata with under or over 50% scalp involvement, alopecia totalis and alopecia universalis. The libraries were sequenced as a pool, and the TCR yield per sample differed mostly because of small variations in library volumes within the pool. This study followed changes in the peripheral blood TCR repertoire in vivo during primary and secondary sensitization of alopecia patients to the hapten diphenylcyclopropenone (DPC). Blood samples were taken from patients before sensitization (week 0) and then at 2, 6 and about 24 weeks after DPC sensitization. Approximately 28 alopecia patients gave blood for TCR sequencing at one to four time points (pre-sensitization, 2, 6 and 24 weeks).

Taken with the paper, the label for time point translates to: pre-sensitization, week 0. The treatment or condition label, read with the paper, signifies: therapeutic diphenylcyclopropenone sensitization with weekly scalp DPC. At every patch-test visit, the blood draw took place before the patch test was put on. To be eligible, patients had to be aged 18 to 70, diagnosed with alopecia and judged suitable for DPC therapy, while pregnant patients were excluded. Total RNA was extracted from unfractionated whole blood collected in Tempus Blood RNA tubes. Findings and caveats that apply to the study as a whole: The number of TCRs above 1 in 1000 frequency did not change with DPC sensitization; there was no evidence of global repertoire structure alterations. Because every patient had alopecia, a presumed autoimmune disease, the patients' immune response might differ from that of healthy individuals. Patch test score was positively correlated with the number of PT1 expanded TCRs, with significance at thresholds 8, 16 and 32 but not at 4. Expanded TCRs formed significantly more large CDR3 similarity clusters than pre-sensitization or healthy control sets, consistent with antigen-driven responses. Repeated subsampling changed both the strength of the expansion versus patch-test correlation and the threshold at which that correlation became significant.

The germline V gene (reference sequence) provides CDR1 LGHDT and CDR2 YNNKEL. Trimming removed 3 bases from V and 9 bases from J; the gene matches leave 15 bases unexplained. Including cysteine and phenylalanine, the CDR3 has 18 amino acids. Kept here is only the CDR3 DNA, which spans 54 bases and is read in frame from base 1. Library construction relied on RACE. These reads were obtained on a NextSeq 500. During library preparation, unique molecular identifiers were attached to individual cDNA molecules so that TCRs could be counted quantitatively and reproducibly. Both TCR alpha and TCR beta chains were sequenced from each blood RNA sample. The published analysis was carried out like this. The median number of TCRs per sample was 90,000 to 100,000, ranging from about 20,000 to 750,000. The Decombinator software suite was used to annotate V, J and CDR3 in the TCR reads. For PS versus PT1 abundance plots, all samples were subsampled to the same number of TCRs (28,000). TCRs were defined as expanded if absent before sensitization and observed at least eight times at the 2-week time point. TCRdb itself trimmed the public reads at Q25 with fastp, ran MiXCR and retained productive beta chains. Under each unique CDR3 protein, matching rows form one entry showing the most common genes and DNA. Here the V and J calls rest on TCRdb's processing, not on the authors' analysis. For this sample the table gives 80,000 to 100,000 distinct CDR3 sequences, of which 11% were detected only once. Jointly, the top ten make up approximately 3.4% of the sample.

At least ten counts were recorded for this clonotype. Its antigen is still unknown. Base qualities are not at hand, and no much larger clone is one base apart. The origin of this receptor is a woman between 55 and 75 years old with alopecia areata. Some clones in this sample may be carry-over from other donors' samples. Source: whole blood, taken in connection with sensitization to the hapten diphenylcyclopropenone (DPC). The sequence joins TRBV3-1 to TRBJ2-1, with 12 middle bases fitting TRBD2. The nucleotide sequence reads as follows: TGTGCCAGCAGCCAGAACCCGTGGTCTAGCGGGGGGGCGGGTGAGCAGTTCTTC. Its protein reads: CASSQNPWSSGGAGEQFF.